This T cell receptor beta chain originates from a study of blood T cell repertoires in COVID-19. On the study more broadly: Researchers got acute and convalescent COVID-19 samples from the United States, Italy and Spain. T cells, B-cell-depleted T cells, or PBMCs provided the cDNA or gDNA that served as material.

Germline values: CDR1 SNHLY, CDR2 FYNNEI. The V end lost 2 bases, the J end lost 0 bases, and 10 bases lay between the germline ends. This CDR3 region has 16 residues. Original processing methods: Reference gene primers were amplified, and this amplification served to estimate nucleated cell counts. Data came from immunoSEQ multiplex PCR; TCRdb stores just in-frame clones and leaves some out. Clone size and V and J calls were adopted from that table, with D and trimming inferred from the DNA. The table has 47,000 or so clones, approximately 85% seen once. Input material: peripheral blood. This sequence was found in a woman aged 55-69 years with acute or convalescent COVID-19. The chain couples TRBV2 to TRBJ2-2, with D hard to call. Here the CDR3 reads CASSEYRTSNTGELFF. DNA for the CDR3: TGTGCCAGCAGTGAATACAGAACCTCGAACACCGGGGAGCTGTTTTTT.